This passage covers 23 T cell receptor beta chains from one sample sequenced in a study of blood T cells in healthy people across ages. Next came a second PCR, run for roughly 6 to 11 cycles, which used a sample-barcoded 5' primer along with a J-beta primer mix. MiXCR was run by TCRdb on the 5' RACE reads, yielding one entry per CDR3 protein. The sample lists more than 800,000 distinct CDR3 sequences, 25% to 30% occurring once. The sequencing sample was made of blood. The receptors were gathered from a woman aged 80 or over in good health.

This clonotype occurred a few times. A much larger clone differs by one base, so this may be a read error. The chain combines TRBV5-1 with TRBJ2-7, with 7 bases matching TRBD2. In germline, CDR1 is SGHRS, CDR2 YFSETQ. The CDR3 has 18 amino acids. The J segment lost 7 bases and the V segment lost 0 bases, leaving 19 bases of the junction unmatched. In DNA, the CDR3 is TGCGCCAGCAGCTTGGTCCTAGCGGCGAGGAAACTTTACAATGAGCAGTACTTC. Encoded protein: CASSLVLAARKLYNEQYF.

This clonotype was seen only a few times. Possible read error: a much larger clone is one base away. This chain uses TRBV28 with TRBJ2-7; either TRBD1 or TRBD2 may supply D (5 bases each). The CDR3 covers 12 residues. V lost 5 bases and J 7 bases, leaving 12 bases between the germline ends. Germline lookup yields CDR1 MDHEN and CDR2 SYDVKM. In DNA form, the CDR3 reads TGTGCCAGCAGTCAACGGGGCGTTGAGCAGTACTTC. Amino acid sequence: CASSQRGVEQYF.

The chain recombines TRBV20-1 with TRBJ2-5, with D possibly TRBD1 on 6 matching bases. Trimming cost V 6 bases and J 5 bases, with 19 bases left between them. The CDR3 is 14 amino acids. Germline-derived CDR1 and CDR2 are DFQATT and SNEGSKA (reference sequence). Here the CDR3 reads CSARDTHRVETQYF. Written as DNA, the CDR3 is TGCAGTGCCAGGGACACCCATCGGGTGGAGACCCAGTACTTC.

J is TRBJ2-2 and V is TRBV18, with 11 bases aligning to TRBD1. Trimming removed 3 bases from V and 5 bases from J; junction bases left unmatched: 5. CDR3 length: 16 amino acids. The germline V gene encodes CDR1 KGHSH and CDR2 LQKENI. The DNA of the CDR3 is TGTGCCAGCTCACCTCGGACAGGGGGCGGAACCGGGGAGCTGTTTTTT. This codes for CASSPRTGGGTGELFF.

This rearrangement joins TRBV3-1 to TRBJ1-5; tentatively, D is TRBD1 (5 bases). The CDR3 covers 13 residues. Germline-derived CDR1 and CDR2 are LGHDT and YNNKEL (reference sequence). The germline V and J ends were trimmed by 5 bases and 15 bases, with 20 bases remaining between them. DNA for the CDR3: TGTGCCAGCAGCTCCACGTCAACGGGGCGCCGGCATTTT. Translating gives CASSSTSTGRRHF.

With respect to this clonotype: A single base separates this from a much larger clone, so it may be a read error. The gene calls are TRBV4-2 and TRBJ2-3, with D perhaps TRBD2 (7 bases). There are 17 residues in the CDR3. Germline V gene data show CDR1 as LGHNA and CDR2 as YNFKEQ. Written as DNA, the CDR3 is TGTGCCGGCAGCCAAGATAGAGGGGGGGGCCGAGTAGATACGCAGTATTTT. Translation gives CAGSQDRGGGRVDTQYF.

About this clonotype: Given a much more abundant clone one base away, this may be a read error. This chain connects TRBV7-2 to TRBJ2-5; 7 bases match TRBD2. The CDR3 has 15 amino acids. V shed 1 base and J 5 bases; nucleotides not matched to a gene: 7. CDR1 is SGHTA and CDR2 is FQGNSA in the germline V gene. The chain's CDR3 is CASSLGWGGKETQYF. In DNA form, the CDR3 reads TGTGCCAGCAGCTTAGGCTGGGGGGGGAAGGAGACCCAGTACTTC. Using reference TRBV7-2 and TRBJ2-5 for the parts outside the CDR3, the full variable domain is GAGVSQSPSNKVTEKGKDVELRCDPISGHTALYWYRQSLGQGLEFLIYFQGNSAPDKSGLPSDRFSAERTGGSVSTLTIQRTQQEDSAVYLCASSLGWGGKETQYFGPGTRLLVL.

This sequence joins TRBV9 and TRBJ1-1; D is undetermined. Germline CDR1 is SGDLS and CDR2 is YYNGEE. The CDR3 has 13 residues. V shed 0 bases and J shed 3 bases, with 6 bases lying between them. As DNA, the CDR3 is TGTGCCAGCAGCGTAGAGGCCGACACTGAAGCTTTCTTT. As protein: CASSVEADTEAFF. Together with reference TRBV9 and TRBJ1-1, the CDR3 gives the full variable domain: DSGVTQTPKHLITATGQRVTLRCSPRSGDLSVYWYQQSLDQGLQFLIQYYNGEERAKGNILERFSAQQFPDLHSELNLSSLELGDSALYFCASSVEADTEAFFGQGTRLTVV.

This clonotype was detected only a few times. This may stem from a read error, because a much larger clone lies one nucleotide away. The CDR3 DNA reads as TGTGCCAGCAGTTTAGAGTTAAGATATGGCTACACCTTC. This gives the protein CASSLELRYGYTF. V usage is TRBV12-3 or TRBV12-4 and J usage is TRBJ1-2, with D hard to call. Trimming cost V 1 base and J 5 bases, with 8 bases left between them. The CDR3 is 13 amino acids.

The chain carries TRBV7-9 and TRBJ1-1; 8 nucleotides align to TRBD1. V was pared by 4 bases and J by 0 bases, with 7 bases of the junction left unmatched. CDR1 and CDR2 (germline): SEHNR, FQNEAQ (reference sequence). The CDR3 loop spans 16 amino acids. As DNA, the CDR3 is TGTGCCAGCAGCTCTCTGACAGGGGACTTGAACACTGAAGCTTTCTTT. Its translation: CASSSLTGDLNTEAFF.

This clonotype came up many times. The chain is built from TRBV7-2 and TRBJ2-7; 9 bases align to TRBD1. The CDR3 has 16 residues. Germline V CDR1 and CDR2: SGHTA, FQGNSA. Trimming at V came to 2 bases and at J to 1 base, leaving 6 bases not matched to a gene. The CDR3 nucleotides are TGTGCCAGCAGCTTACTGTCCGGGACAGGGTCCTACGAGCAGTACTTC. Amino acid sequence: CASSLLSGTGSYEQYF.

CDR3 DNA: TGCAGTGCTCTATCGGGAACAGGGAGGAGTGGGAGAGAAAAACTGTTTTTT. This encodes CSALSGTGRSGREKLFF. The gene calls are TRBV20-1 and TRBJ1-4, with D tentatively TRBD1 (6 bases). Germline V gene lookup returns CDR1 DFQATT and CDR2 SNEGSKA (reference sequence). The CDR3 spans 17 residues. V gave up 5 bases and J gave up 8 bases, with 27 bases separating them.

This clonotype appeared a few times. V is TRBV14 and J is TRBJ2-1; D gene ambiguous. V was cut by 2 bases and J by 9 bases, with 17 bases left in between. The CDR3 extends over 15 amino acids. CDR1 and CDR2 (germline): SGHDN, FVKESK. The CDR3 loop reads CASSQYFIGDGEQFF. The CDR3 DNA is TGTGCCAGCAGCCAATACTTCATAGGCGACGGTGAGCAGTTCTTC.

On this clonotype itself: A read error may explain this, as a much larger clone is one base away. The rearrangement uses TRBV15 and TRBJ2-5; D may be TRBD2 (5 bases). Germline V lookup: CDR1 LNHNV, CDR2 YYDKDF (reference sequence). The CDR3 loop spans 15 amino acids. With 2 bases removed from V and 5 bases from J, the gap between germline ends came to 15 bases. CDR3 DNA sequence: TGTGCCACCAGCAGAAAGACGGGATTGGGGGAGACCCAGTACTTC. Encoded protein: CATSRKTGLGETQYF.

This clonotype was seen ten or more times. The chain links TRBV6-6 to TRBJ2-3, with D uncertain. The CDR3 sequence is 16 residues long. The V gene lost 0 bases and the J gene lost 0 bases, with 10 bases spanning the gap. The germline V gene encodes CDR1 MNHNY and CDR2 SVGAGI (reference sequence). The DNA of the CDR3 is TGTGCCAGCAGTTACTCTTTTTTGGGGAGCACAGATACGCAGTATTTT. Residues: CASSYSFLGSTDTQYF.

There are many counts of this clonotype. This may arise from a read error, as a much more abundant clone is one base away. The chain couples TRBV27 to TRBJ2-5, with D unresolved. There are 14 residues in the CDR3. Germline V gene data show CDR1 as MNHEY and CDR2 as SMNVEV (reference sequence). V gave up 3 bases and J gave up 11 bases, with 19 bases separating them. The CDR3 loop is CASSLLASSNEQYF. Here the CDR3 DNA reads TGTGCCAGCAGTTTGCTCGCCAGTTCCAATGAGCAGTACTTC.

Comments on this clonotype: Compared with germline, one end of the junction differs, possibly owing to a read error. The V call is TRBV7-2, the J call TRBJ1-4; D is undetermined. This CDR3 has 14 residues. Germline V gene data show CDR1 as SGHTA and CDR2 as FQGNSA. The CDR3 loop is CASSLEHRNEKRFF. CDR3 DNA: TGTGCCAGCAGCTTAGAGCACCGTAATGAAAAACGGTTTTTT.

This clonotype is a singleton in its sample. A clone one base away is much larger, so this may be a read error. The rearrangement uses TRBV2 and TRBJ2-1; D gene ambiguous. Looked up from germline, CDR1 is SNHLY and CDR2 is FYNNEI. This CDR3 is 10 amino acids long. The CDR3 DNA is TGTGCCTGCAGTGAAAGACAGCAGTTCTTC. Amino acids: CACSERQQFF.

The chain uses TRBV7-8 and TRBJ1-5; no firm D call. CDR1 is SGHVS, CDR2 FQNEAQ, per germline. V was shortened by 5 bases and J by 2 bases, with 25 bases between the two germline ends. The length of the CDR3 is 19 residues. The CDR3 spells CASSTTKRSPGIRNQPQHF. The CDR3 DNA follows: TGTGCCAGCAGCACCACAAAAAGGAGTCCCGGGATCCGCAATCAGCCCCAGCATTTT.

The chain joins TRBV7-9 to TRBJ2-5, with no clear D. The tail of the sequence fits TRBJ2-7 better, so the J call may be wrong. The germline V gene has CDR1 SEHNR and CDR2 FQNEAQ (reference sequence). This CDR3 contains 12 residues. The CDR3 loop is CASSLVDHEQYF. CDR3 coding DNA: TGTGCCAGCAGTTTGGTTGACCACGAGCAGTACTTC.

This clonotype was observed at least ten times. This chain connects TRBV20-1 to TRBJ2-1, with TRBD2 matching 7 bases. The V and J ends lost 3 bases and 2 bases, in that order; junction bases with no gene match: 4. CDR1 DFQATT and CDR2 SNEGSKA come from the germline V gene (reference sequence). This CDR3 is 14 amino acids long. The CDR3 spells CSASRSGAYNEQFF. The DNA for the CDR3 is TGCAGTGCTAGTAGGAGCGGGGCCTACAATGAGCAGTTCTTC.

Points on this clonotype: This may stem from a read error, because a much larger clone lies one nucleotide away. The V and J genes are TRBV20-1 and TRBJ2-1; 10 nucleotides match TRBD2. J gave up 5 bases and V 3 bases, and 10 bases lay outside the gene matches. Per the germline V gene, CDR1 is DFQATT and CDR2 is SNEGSKA (reference sequence). This CDR3 has 16 residues. CDR3 residues: CSASSEGTSAHNEQFF. The CDR3 coding sequence is TGCAGTGCTAGTTCCGAGGGGACTAGCGCACACAATGAGCAGTTCTTC.

The genes are TRBV5-1 and TRBJ2-3, with no clear D. V was clipped by 1 base and J by 0 bases, with 12 bases between them. Per the germline V gene, CDR1 is SGHRS and CDR2 is YFSETQ. The CDR3 covers 16 residues. CDR3 amino acids: CASSLPSLPSTDTQYF. The DNA of the CDR3 is TGCGCCAGCAGCTTGCCCTCCCTGCCTAGCACAGATACGCAGTATTTT.